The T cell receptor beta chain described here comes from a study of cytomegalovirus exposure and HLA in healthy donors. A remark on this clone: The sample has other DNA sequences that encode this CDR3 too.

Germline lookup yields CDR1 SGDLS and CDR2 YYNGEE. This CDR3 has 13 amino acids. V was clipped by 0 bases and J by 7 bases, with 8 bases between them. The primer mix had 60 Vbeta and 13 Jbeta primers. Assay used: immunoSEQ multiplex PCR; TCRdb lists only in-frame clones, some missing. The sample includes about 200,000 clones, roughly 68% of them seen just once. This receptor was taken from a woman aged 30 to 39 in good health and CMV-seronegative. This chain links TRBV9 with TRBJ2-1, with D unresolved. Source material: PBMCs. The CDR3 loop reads CASSVGQVNEQFF. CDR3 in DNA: TGTGCCAGCAGCGTAGGGCAGGTTAATGAGCAGTTCTTC.